The 30 T cell receptor beta chains listed next were all sequenced from one sample in a study of blood T cell repertoires in COVID-19. The assay was immunoSEQ multiplex PCR, and TCRdb's table has in-frame clones only and misses some. The sample has roughly 170,000 clones; roughly 80% are singletons. Source material: PBMCs or T cells enriched from blood (not recorded which). Every receptor here comes from a middle-aged woman with acute COVID-19.

The chain links TRBV27 to TRBJ2-1, with D tentatively TRBD2 (6 bases). Germline V gene lookup returns CDR1 MNHEY and CDR2 SMNVEV (reference sequence). The CDR3 covers 16 residues. V was pared by 6 bases and J by 3 bases, with 18 bases between. As DNA, the CDR3 is TGTGCCAGCAGCTTTCGGGGAGCGGGCCTCTACAATGAGCAGTTCTTC. This gives the protein CASSFRGAGLYNEQFF.

The chain joins TRBV6-5 to TRBJ2-3, with TRBD2 identical over 11 bases. Germline V gives CDR1 MNHEY, CDR2 SVGAGI. The CDR3 spans 16 residues. The trim removed 0 bases at V and 3 bases at J, leaving 2 bases unmatched. CDR3 amino acids: CASSYSLAGGTDTQYF. In nucleotides, the CDR3 is TGTGCCAGCAGTTACTCCTTAGCGGGAGGGACAGATACGCAGTATTTT.

V is TRBV4-1 and J is TRBJ2-1; TRBD2 agrees at 7 bases. V was clipped by 0 bases and J by 2 bases; unmatched bases: 7. CDR1 MGHRA and CDR2 YSYEKL come from the germline V gene. The CDR3 sequence is 17 residues long. The CDR3 nucleotides read TGCGCCAGCAGCCAAGATCCCGGGAGGAGTACCTACAATGAGCAGTTCTTC. This translates into CASSQDPGRSTYNEQFF.

This clone was recorded a few times. J is TRBJ1-2 and V is TRBV30; D is undetermined. Germline V CDR1 and CDR2: GTSNPN, SVGIG (reference sequence). The V end was cut by 3 bases, the J end by 6 bases, with 11 bases between. This CDR3 contains 12 residues. The CDR3 region is CAWSEGLNGYTF. The CDR3 DNA reads TGTGCCTGGAGCGAGGGATTGAATGGCTACACCTTC.

The CDR3 nucleotides read TGTGCCAGCAGTGAAAACCTCGGACTAGCGGGAGGAGATACGCAGTATTTT. Its translation: CASSENLGLAGGDTQYF. The chain combines TRBV6-1 with TRBJ2-3, with 14 bases matching TRBD2. This CDR3 has 17 amino acids. With V trimmed by 2 bases and J by 5 bases, 6 bases remained unmatched. The germline CDR1 and CDR2 sequences are MNHNS and SASEGT.

V and J are TRBV24-1 and TRBJ2-3; D remains ambiguous. V shed 7 bases and J shed 4 bases, with 14 bases lying between them. The germline V gene has CDR1 KGHDR and CDR2 SFDVKD. CDR3 length: 14 residues. CDR3 coding DNA: TGTGCCACCAGGCCCCCCCTGTGGCCAGATACGCAGTATTTT. It yields the protein CATRPPLWPDTQYF.

This chain uses TRBV21-1 with TRBJ2-3; TRBD2 is the table's D call, not checked against the DNA. TRBV21-1 is a documented pseudogene. The CDR3 has 16 amino acids. CDR3 region: CASSKPGLALTDTQYF. The CDR3 bases are TGTGCCAGCAGCAAACCGGGACTAGCGCTCACAGATACGCAGTATTTT.

The V gene is TRBV29-1, the J gene TRBJ2-3; 7 positions match TRBD2. CDR1 and CDR2 from the germline V gene are SQVTM and ANQGSEA. The CDR3 has 14 residues. V dropped 4 bases and J dropped 2; count of bases not matched to a gene: 6. The CDR3 coding sequence is TGCAGCGTTGCCGGGGAGGGCAACACAGATACGCAGTATTTT. As protein: CSVAGEGNTDTQYF.

Only one count was recorded for this clone. This sequence joins TRBV10-3 and TRBJ1-2, with 8 bases aligning to TRBD1. V shed 2 bases, J shed 0 bases, and the junction held 5 bases outside the gene matches. The CDR3 contains 16 residues. The germline CDR1 and CDR2 sequences are ENHRY and SYGVKD. The CDR3 coding sequence is TGTGCCATCAGTGAGGGTAGGGGACAGGCTAACTATGGCTACACCTTC. This codes for CAISEGRGQANYGYTF.

The rearrangement joins TRBV4-2 to TRBJ1-3; TRBD1 might be the D (6 bases). The CDR3 spans 16 residues. The V and J ends lost 5 bases and 0 bases respectively, with 14 bases between them. CDR1 is LGHNA and CDR2 is YNFKEQ in the germline V gene. The CDR3 sequence is CASSVTGTHSGNTIYF. The CDR3 nucleotides are TGTGCCAGCAGCGTAACCGGGACACACTCTGGAAACACCATATATTTT.

The rearrangement links TRBV15 to TRBJ2-5; a possible D gene is TRBD1 (5 bases). The CDR3 length is 13 residues. Trimming removed 1 base from V and 5 bases from J, with 8 bases in between. Germline CDR1 and CDR2: LNHNV and YYDKDF (reference sequence). The CDR3, as DNA: TGTGCCACCAGCAGAGGGGGCATGGAGACCCAGTACTTC. Its translation is CATSRGGMETQYF.

The chain uses TRBV29-1 and TRBJ1-2, with D possibly TRBD1 on 5 matching bases. Trimming removed 0 bases at V and 4 bases at J, with 18 bases between. Per germline, CDR1 SQVTM and CDR2 ANQGSEA. This CDR3 contains 16 residues. The chain's CDR3 is CSVEESSPGNFYGYTF. CDR3 coding DNA: TGCAGCGTTGAAGAATCCTCACCAGGGAATTTCTATGGCTACACCTTC.

This clone was detected only once. The chain recombines TRBV7-9 with TRBJ1-6; 7 bases line up with TRBD1. Germline CDR1 SEHNR, CDR2 FQNEAQ (reference sequence). V shed 3 bases and J 10 bases; nucleotides not matched to a gene: 3. This CDR3 has 13 amino acids. DNA for the CDR3: TGTGCCAGCAGCTTCACAGGGGAATCACCCCTCCACTTT. Translating it yields CASSFTGESPLHF.

With regard to this clone: This sample also contains other DNA sequences that code for the same CDR3. V gene TRBV7-9 combines with J gene TRBJ2-7; D remains unclear. The germline CDR1 and CDR2 sequences are SEHNR and FQNEAQ (reference sequence). Trimming removed 3 bases at V and 2 bases at J, with 8 bases between. The CDR3 is 13 residues long. The CDR3 DNA reads TGTGCCAGCAGCTTTGGCGGAACCTACGAGCAGTACGTC. Residues: CASSFGGTYEQYV.

The rearrangement links TRBV5-1 to TRBJ1-2; 8 bases are shared with TRBD1. The CDR3 length is 13 residues. Germline-derived CDR1 and CDR2 are SGHRS and YFSETQ. Trimming cost V 4 bases and J 8 bases; bases outside gene matches: 7. For the CDR3, the DNA is TGCGCCAGCAGCCCCGGACAGGGTACAGGCTACACCTTC. Its protein product is CASSPGQGTGYTF.

This clone was found once. The rearrangement links TRBV11-3 to TRBJ2-6; TRBD1 might be the D (5 bases). Germline CDR1 SGHNT, CDR2 YENEEA. CDR3 length: 18 amino acids. Trimming took off 2 bases at V and 0 bases at J, with 14 bases between the two ends. CDR3 nucleotides: TGTGCCAGCAGCTTATATGGGGCCCCAGGCTCTGGGGCCAACGTCCTGACTTTC. Protein sequence: CASSLYGAPGSGANVLTF.

J is TRBJ1-2 and V is TRBV2; D remains ambiguous. CDR3 length: 12 residues. Germline V gene lookup returns CDR1 SNHLY and CDR2 FYNNEI. V lost 6 bases to trimming and J lost 4 bases, with 9 bases between them. This CDR3 reads CASSLNLYGYTF. Here the CDR3 DNA reads TGTGCCAGCAGCCTTAATCTCTATGGCTACACCTTC. Variable domain in full (rest from reference TRBV2 and TRBJ1-2): EPEVTQTPSHQVTQMGQEVILRCVPISNHLYFYWYRQILGQKVEFLVSFYNNEISEKSEIFDDQFSVERPDGSNFTLKIRSTKLEDSAMYFCASSLNLYGYTFGSGTRLTVV.

The chain combines TRBV7-3 with TRBJ2-6; the match to TRBD1 covers 7 bases. The CDR3 has 15 amino acids. Germline-derived CDR1 and CDR2 are SGHTA and FQGTGA. V lost 4 bases and J lost 2; bases outside the gene matches: 2. The CDR3 bases are TGTGCCAGCAGCTCACAGGGGCCTGGGGCCAACGTCCTGACTTTC. It encodes CASSSQGPGANVLTF.

This chain connects TRBV6-1 to TRBJ2-6; no reliable D call. This CDR3 has 13 amino acids. Trimming took off 1 base at V and 19 bases at J, with 17 bases between the two ends. Germline loops: CDR1 MNHNS, CDR2 SASEGT. The CDR3 DNA reads TGTGCCAGCAGTGAAGACCGTCACACCTTCCCAACTTTC. The encoded protein is CASSEDRHTFPTF.

The V call is TRBV12-3 or TRBV12-4, the J call TRBJ1-2; tentatively, D is TRBD1 (5 bases). CDR3 length: 13 amino acids. Between the trimmed V and J ends, which lost 8 bases and 6 bases, there was a span of 16 bases. CDR3 in amino acids: CASVPGTMHGYTF. CDR3 DNA: TGTGCCAGCGTTCCCGGGACTATGCATGGCTACACCTTC.

The chain couples TRBV19 to TRBJ2-5, with TRBD2 matching 8 bases. Germline values: CDR1 LNHDA, CDR2 SQIVND (reference sequence). This CDR3 region has 11 residues. V lost 4 bases and J lost 13; bases outside the gene matches: 5. CDR3 sequence (DNA): TGTGCCAGTAGTACGGGGGGGCTCCGGTACTTC. Encoded protein: CASSTGGLRYF. The variable domain in full, completed from reference TRBV19 and TRBJ2-5, reads DGGITQSPKYLFRKEGQNVTLSCEQNLNHDAMYWYRQDPGQGLRLIYYSQIVNDFQKGDIAEGYSVSREKKESFPLTVTSAQKNPTAFYLCASSTGGLRYFGPGTRLLVL.

The DNA of the CDR3 is TGTGCCAGTAGTATTCCGGAGCGGAGATACAATGAGCAGTTCTTC. Protein sequence: CASSIPERRYNEQFF. The chain employs TRBV19 and TRBJ2-1; D is perhaps TRBD2 (5 bases). The CDR3 sequence is 15 residues long. CDR1 is LNHDA, CDR2 SQIVND, per germline (reference sequence). V lost 3 bases and J 4 bases, leaving 13 bases between the germline ends.

There are many counts of this clone. The chain is built from TRBV2 and TRBJ2-1, with 7 bases matching TRBD2. With 8 bases clipped from V and 12 bases from J, the junction kept 10 bases outside the gene matches. CDR3 length: 12 amino acids. The germline gives CDR1 SNHLY, CDR2 FYNNEI. CDR3 in DNA: TGTGCCAGCGGATCCTCCGGGACTACGCAGTTCTTC. Residues: CASGSSGTTQFF. The whole variable domain, filled in from reference TRBV2 and TRBJ2-1, reads EPEVTQTPSHQVTQMGQEVILRCVPISNHLYFYWYRQILGQKVEFLVSFYNNEISEKSEIFDDQFSVERPDGSNFTLKIRSTKLEDSAMYFCASGSSGTTQFFGPGTRLTVL.

V and J are TRBV14 and TRBJ2-1; the match to TRBD2 covers 11 bases. This CDR3 region has 16 residues. CDR1 SGHDN and CDR2 FVKESK come from the germline V gene. J lost 12 bases, V lost 3 bases, and 13 bases had no gene match. The CDR3 protein is CASSHSFGLAGWAQFF. Here the CDR3 DNA reads TGTGCCAGCAGCCACTCATTCGGACTAGCGGGTTGGGCGCAGTTCTTC.

This chain uses TRBV7-2 with TRBJ1-1; no definite D call. In germline, CDR1 is SGHTA, CDR2 FQGNSA. There are 14 residues in the CDR3. V was trimmed by 3 bases and J by 0 bases, leaving 8 bases between them. The CDR3 reads CASSFEGMNTEAFF. CDR3 sequence (DNA): TGTGCCAGCAGCTTTGAGGGTATGAACACTGAAGCTTTCTTT.

The CDR3, as DNA: TGCAGCGTTGAAGGGGGACCCGGACAGGACTCCACAGATACGCAGTATTTT. This sequence encodes CSVEGGPGQDSTDTQYF. This chain uses TRBV29-1 with TRBJ2-3; 7 nucleotides line up with TRBD1. J was trimmed by 2 bases and V by 1 base; bases with no gene match: 12. The CDR3 runs 17 residues. CDR1 and CDR2 (germline): SQVTM, ANQGSEA.

The rearrangement joins TRBV9 to TRBJ2-3, with 10 bases matching TRBD1. This CDR3 spans 14 amino acids. The ends lost 0 bases at V and 15 bases at J; junction bases unmatched: 10. Germline V lookup: CDR1 SGDLS, CDR2 YYNGEE. As DNA, the CDR3 is TGTGCCAGCAGCGTAGATCTCGGGACAGGGGCCGCCTATTTT. Its translation: CASSVDLGTGAAYF.

Remarks on this clone: One junction end does not reproduce the germline sequence, and a read error may be involved. The rearrangement joins TRBV4-2 to TRBJ2-2; TRBD2 is a possible D gene (6 bases). CDR3 length: 15 amino acids. Germline lookup yields CDR1 LGHNA and CDR2 YNFKEQ. The chain's CDR3 is CASSQDTEGTRELFF. The CDR3 coding sequence is TGTGCCAGCAGCCAAGATACGGAGGGCACCCGGGAGCTGTTTTTT.

The genes are TRBV18 and TRBJ1-1; weak D call: TRBD1 (6 bases). The V end was cut by 6 bases, the J end by 5 bases, with 25 bases between. Germline loops: CDR1 KGHSH, CDR2 LQKENI. This CDR3 is built from 17 residues. The CDR3 DNA reads as TGTGCCAGCTCGCCCACGCTGGCGGGGGGCGCAGGGACTGAAGCTTTCTTT. Protein product: CASSPTLAGGAGTEAFF.

The chain carries TRBV19 and TRBJ1-5; 8 bases agree with TRBD1. The germline CDR1 and CDR2 sequences are LNHDA and SQIVND (reference sequence). CDR3 length: 18 residues. With V trimmed by 4 bases and J by 0 bases, 11 bases remained unmatched. CDR3 sequence (DNA): TGTGCCAGTAGTACTCGGACAGGGAGGGTTAATAGCAATCAGCCCCAGCATTTT. Protein sequence: CASSTRTGRVNSNQPQHF.